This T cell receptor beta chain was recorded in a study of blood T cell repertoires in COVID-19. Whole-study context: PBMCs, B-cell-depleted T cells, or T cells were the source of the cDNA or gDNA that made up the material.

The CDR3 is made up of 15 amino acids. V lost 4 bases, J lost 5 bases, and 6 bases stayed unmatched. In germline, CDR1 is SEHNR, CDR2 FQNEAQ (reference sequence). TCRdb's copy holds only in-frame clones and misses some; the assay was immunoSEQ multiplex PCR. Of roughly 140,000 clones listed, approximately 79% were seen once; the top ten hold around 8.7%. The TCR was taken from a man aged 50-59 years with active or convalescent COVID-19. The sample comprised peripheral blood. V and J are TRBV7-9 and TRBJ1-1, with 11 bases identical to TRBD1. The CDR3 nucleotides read TGTGCCAGCAGCTCTCGGGACAGGGGGAGGACTGAAGCTTTCTTT. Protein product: CASSSRDRGRTEAFF.